One and the same sample provided the 11 T cell receptor beta chains below, sequenced in a study of CD8 T cells in Susac syndrome. The RNA, about 0.5 to 1 ug, was put through reverse transcription using random hexamers. TCRdb called the immunoSEQ multiplex PCR reads again in MiXCR, with one record for every CDR3 protein. The table records about 190,000 distinct CDR3 sequences, roughly 90% of them present only once. Sequenced sample: CD4+ T cells from PBMCs. The receptors shown here come from a human donor with Susac syndrome.

The CDR3: CASSLVGSSTDTQYF. Written as DNA, the CDR3 is TGTGCCAGCAGCTTAGTCGGGAGTAGCACAGATACGCAGTATTTT. V and J are TRBV11-2 and TRBJ2-3, with a possible D match to TRBD2 (6 bases). Trimming left V 1 base short and J 0 bases short, with 8 bases between. The CDR3 covers 15 residues. Germline CDR1 reads SGHAT; CDR2 reads FQNNGV.

The rearrangement joins TRBV28 to TRBJ2-1; 7 bases are a match to TRBD2. The CDR3 contains 11 residues. CDR1 and CDR2 from the germline V gene are MDHEN and SYDVKM. Trimming took 7 bases from V and 9 from J; bases not matched to a gene: 3. CDR3 coding DNA: TGTGCCAGCAAGGGAGGGGTTGAGCAGTTCTTC. As protein: CASKGGVEQFF.

In this sample, this clonotype turned up once. The chain employs TRBV30 and TRBJ1-1, with TRBD1 identical over 9 bases. V lost 3 bases and J lost 4; bases outside the gene matches: 12. CDR1 and CDR2 from the germline V gene are GTSNPN and SVGIG (reference sequence). CDR3 size: 16 residues. The CDR3 loop is CAWRIPGTGSFTEAFF. DNA of the CDR3: TGTGCCTGGAGGATTCCCGGGACAGGGAGTTTCACTGAAGCTTTCTTT.

V usage is TRBV9 and J usage is TRBJ2-2; weak D call: TRBD2 (6 bases). The germline CDR1 and CDR2 sequences are SGDLS and YYNGEE. Trimming left V 3 bases short and J 6 bases short, with 6 bases between. The CDR3 runs to 12 residues. CDR3 protein: CASSGLAGELFF. CDR3 nucleotides: TGTGCCAGCAGCGGACTAGCCGGGGAGCTGTTTTTT.

J is TRBJ1-2 and V is TRBV30, with D uncertain. The CDR3 extends over 13 amino acids. Germline-derived CDR1 and CDR2 are GTSNPN and SVGIG (reference sequence). The V end lost 0 bases, the J end lost 4 bases, and 9 bases lay between the germline ends. For the CDR3, the DNA is TGTGCCTGGAGTGTTGCAGACTTCTATGGCTACACCTTC. Translation gives CAWSVADFYGYTF.

The chain uses TRBV20-1 and TRBJ1-1, with a weak D call TRBD1 (5 bases). Germline V CDR1 and CDR2: DFQATT, SNEGSKA (reference sequence). This CDR3 spans 14 amino acids. This CDR3 is CAELAGGMNTEAFF. The CDR3 nucleotides read TGCGCAGAACTAGCCGGGGGGATGAACACTGAAGCTTTCTTT.

This clonotype is a singleton in its sample. This chain links TRBV20-1 with TRBJ2-7; 10 bases are shared with TRBD2. The CDR3 spans 13 residues. CDR1 and CDR2 (germline): DFQATT, SNEGSKA (reference sequence). The trim removed 2 bases at V and 4 bases at J, leaving 2 bases unmatched. Here the CDR3 reads CSARLAGVYEQYF. CDR3 sequence (DNA): TGCAGTGCTAGACTAGCGGGAGTGTACGAGCAGTACTTC.

This rearrangement joins TRBV10-3 to TRBJ2-1, with 8 bases fitting TRBD2. The V and J ends lost 4 bases and 7 bases, in that order; junction bases with no gene match: 6. CDR3 length: 14 residues. Germline V gene sequence: CDR1 ENHRY, CDR2 SYGVKD. CDR3 in DNA: TGTGCCATCAGTGGGGGACTAGGGGTAAATGAGCAGTTCTTC. It specifies CAISGGLGVNEQFF.

This sequence joins TRBV12-3 or TRBV12-4 and TRBJ1-2; unclear D gene. V dropped 5 bases and J dropped 8 bases, with 12 bases sitting between them. The CDR3 has 12 residues. CDR3 amino acids: CASSAQRMGYTF. DNA for the CDR3: TGTGCCAGCAGTGCTCAGAGGATGGGCTACACCTTC.

The chain is built from TRBV20-1 and TRBJ2-5; 7 nucleotides agree with TRBD2. The V and J ends lost 1 base and 2 bases, in that order; junction bases with no gene match: 4. The CDR3 contains 14 residues. Germline V gene lookup returns CDR1 DFQATT and CDR2 SNEGSKA (reference sequence). The CDR3, as DNA: TGCAGTGCTAGAGGGGGAGGGGTTCAAGAGACCCAGTACTTC. It translates to CSARGGGVQETQYF.

This rearrangement joins TRBV20-1 to TRBJ1-6; the D gene is possibly TRBD1 (5 bases). CDR1 and CDR2 from the germline V gene are DFQATT and SNEGSKA (reference sequence). The CDR3 loop spans 13 amino acids. V lost 6 bases and J 3 bases, leaving 9 bases between the germline ends. The CDR3 is CSAGGGYNSPLHF. For the CDR3, the DNA is TGCAGTGCCGGGGGTGGCTATAATTCACCCCTCCACTTT.